A single T cell receptor (beta chain) is shown here with its context. What it binds is unknown. CDR1 and CDR2 (germline): LNHNV, YYDKDF (reference sequence). The CDR3 consists of 18 residues. V was trimmed by 5 bases and J by 1 base, leaving 21 bases between them. The assay was run at deep level. TCRdb keeps only in-frame clones here, not all; method: immunoSEQ multiplex PCR. The profile shows 700,000 or so clones, about three quarters of them singletons. The record originates from a study of shared clonotypes between healthy human individuals. Findings and caveats of the study: What naive subsets generally showed was a larger estimated richness than memory subsets showed. Read depth was anticipated to influence clonotype sharing among donors.

CD45RA-negative memory and CD45RA+ naive subsets were split from the CD4+ cells. This chain links TRBV15 with TRBJ1-3; D is perhaps TRBD1 (6 bases). This receptor was taken from a woman in her twenties or thirties in good health. Input material: memory CD4+ T cells sorted from blood. As to subset: CD45RA-negative fraction. For the CDR3, the DNA is TGTGCCACCAGCGCACCTCTTCTCCGGGACATTTCTGGAAACACCATATATTTT. Its translation is CATSAPLLRDISGNTIYF.